Below are 14 T cell receptor beta chains sequenced from a single sample in a study of blood T cell repertoires in COVID-19. Assay: immunoSEQ multiplex PCR; the TCRdb copy retains only in-frame clones and omits some. The sample lists some 120,000 clones; roughly 86% were seen once. Sequencing input: peripheral blood. These receptors came from a woman aged 55 to 70 with acute or convalescent COVID-19.

The chain has TRBV6-2 or TRBV6-3 and TRBJ2-5, with D unresolved. CDR3 length: 15 residues. Germline V gene data show CDR1 as MNHEY and CDR2 as SVGEGT. The ends were cut back, 0 bases at V and 5 bases at J, with 13 bases in the middle. The CDR3 reads CASSYSNEEPETQYF. The CDR3 nucleotides are TGTGCCAGCAGTTACTCGAATGAGGAACCGGAGACCCAGTACTTC.

This chain uses TRBV6-6 with TRBJ1-5, with 12 bases identical to TRBD1. Germline V CDR1 and CDR2: MNHNY, SVGAGI (reference sequence). Losses at the gene ends were 5 bases for V and 9 bases for J; bases not matched to a gene: 14. This CDR3 is built from 17 residues. In DNA form, the CDR3 reads TGTGCCAGCAGTCAGTTACGGGACAGGGGGCCCGGGTGGCCCCAGCATTTT. Amino acid sequence: CASSQLRDRGPGWPQHF.

V and J are TRBV30 and TRBJ1-3; the match to TRBD1 covers 8 bases. The CDR3 consists of 14 residues. Germline V gene data show CDR1 as GTSNPN and CDR2 as SVGIG (reference sequence). Trimming at V came to 1 base and at J to 4 bases, leaving 3 bases not matched to a gene. The CDR3 sequence: CAWSDQGAGNTIYF. The DNA for the CDR3 is TGTGCCTGGAGTGACCAGGGGGCGGGAAACACCATATATTTT.

The sample holds a few counts of this clone. This chain uses TRBV27 with TRBJ1-1, with 9 bases matching TRBD1. Germline CDR1 is MNHEY and CDR2 is SMNVEV (reference sequence). The V and J ends lost 4 bases and 4 bases, in that order; junction bases with no gene match: 4. This CDR3 has 14 amino acids. DNA for the CDR3: TGTGCCAGCAGTTCCGGACAGGGGAGCACTGAAGCTTTCTTT. Its translation: CASSSGQGSTEAFF.

This chain uses TRBV7-9 with TRBJ1-2; no clear D. Trimming took 5 bases from V and 5 from J, leaving 9 bases between them. The CDR3 sequence is 12 residues long. Germline loops: CDR1 SEHNR, CDR2 FQNEAQ (reference sequence). The CDR3: CASSQRGYGYTF. The CDR3 DNA reads as TGTGCCAGCAGCCAACGAGGTTATGGCTACACCTTC.

CDR3 protein: CASSDYTANYGYTF. Here the CDR3 DNA reads TGTGCCAGCAGCGACTATACAGCTAACTATGGCTACACCTTC. The chain carries TRBV7-9 and TRBJ1-2; D unclear. The CDR3 covers 14 residues. Trimming pared 5 bases from V and 0 bases from J, leaving 10 bases between. The germline V gene encodes CDR1 SEHNR and CDR2 FQNEAQ (reference sequence).

This clone was counted a single time. The chain has TRBV7-9 and TRBJ2-1, with D tentatively TRBD2 (5 bases). The germline CDR1 and CDR2 sequences are SEHNR and FQNEAQ (reference sequence). The CDR3 extends over 14 amino acids. Trimming cost V 2 bases and J 7 bases, with 12 bases left between them. The CDR3 loop reads CASSLTPLVNEQFF. In nucleotides, the CDR3 is TGTGCCAGCAGCTTAACCCCACTAGTTAATGAGCAGTTCTTC.

The genes are TRBV5-4 and TRBJ1-1; tentative D call: TRBD1 (6 bases). This CDR3 is 16 amino acids long. Germline-derived CDR1 and CDR2 are SGHNT and YYREEE (reference sequence). The V end lost 4 bases, the J end lost 4 bases, and 20 bases lay between the germline ends. This CDR3 is CASSAPGQSKGTEAFF. DNA for the CDR3: TGTGCCAGCAGCGCCCCCGGACAGTCTAAGGGCACTGAAGCTTTCTTT.

The chain joins TRBV2 to TRBJ2-2, with D uncertain. Germline-derived CDR1 and CDR2 are SNHLY and FYNNEI. Deletions cut 6 bases from V and 0 bases from J, with 14 bases between. The CDR3 consists of 16 residues. This CDR3 is CASSPLASANTGELFF. CDR3 sequence (DNA): TGTGCCAGCAGCCCTCTCGCGAGCGCGAACACCGGGGAGCTGTTTTTT.

V and J are TRBV7-2 and TRBJ1-1, with no clear D. The germline V gene encodes CDR1 SGHTA and CDR2 FQGNSA. This CDR3 has 15 amino acids. V lost 0 bases and J lost 1, with 9 bases in between. The CDR3 DNA reads TGTGCCAGCAGCTTAGCCGCGACTTCGAACACTGAAGCTTTCTTT. Translation gives CASSLAATSNTEAFF. Based on the CDR3 plus reference TRBV7-2 and TRBJ1-1, the full variable domain is GAGVSQSPSNKVTEKGKDVELRCDPISGHTALYWYRQSLGQGLEFLIYFQGNSAPDKSGLPSDRFSAERTGGSVSTLTIQRTQQEDSAVYLCASSLAATSNTEAFFGQGTRLTVV.

The chain uses TRBV5-4 and TRBJ1-2; 8 bases are shared with TRBD1. The CDR3 has 13 amino acids. The germline V gene has CDR1 SGHNT and CDR2 YYREEE (reference sequence). V lost 5 bases to trimming and J lost 4 bases; unmatched junction nucleotides: 4. The CDR3 loop reads CASSRTGPYGYTF. CDR3 DNA sequence: TGTGCCAGCAGTCGGACAGGGCCCTATGGCTACACCTTC.

The chain carries TRBV5-8 and TRBJ1-2; 9 bases match TRBD1. Germline V gene lookup returns CDR1 SGHTS and CDR2 YDEGEE. The CDR3 contains 14 residues. Germline trimming cut 1 base from V and 8 bases from J; bases unmatched to any gene: 6. CDR3 in DNA: TGTGCCAGCAGCTTGTGGACAGGGGCTAAGGGCTACACCTTC. Translated: CASSLWTGAKGYTF. Full variable domain (outside the CDR3, taken from reference TRBV5-8 and TRBJ1-2): EAGVTQSPTHLIKTRGQQATLRCSPISGHTSVYWYQQALGLGLQFLLWYDEGEERNRGNFPPRFSGRQFPNYSSELNVNALELEDSALYLCASSLWTGAKGYTFGSGTRLTVV.

The chain carries TRBV10-3 and TRBJ2-1, with TRBD2 matching 14 bases. This CDR3 is built from 17 residues. The junction had 5 bases not matched to a gene; V was cut back by 4 bases and J by 3 bases. Germline V gene lookup returns CDR1 ENHRY and CDR2 SYGVKD. This CDR3 reads CAISAAGTSGSYNEQFF. Written as DNA, the CDR3 is TGTGCCATCAGTGCCGCAGGGACTAGCGGGAGCTACAATGAGCAGTTCTTC.

V gene TRBV19 combines with J gene TRBJ2-7; the match to TRBD2 covers 10 bases. This CDR3 is 14 amino acids long. V shed 3 bases and J 5 bases; nucleotides not matched to a gene: 4. CDR1 and CDR2 from the germline V gene are LNHDA and SQIVND (reference sequence). The CDR3 DNA is TGTGCCAGTAGTATCCTAGCGGGAGATAACGAGCAGTACTTC. Translating it yields CASSILAGDNEQYF.